This section outlines one T cell receptor (beta chain) sequence together with its context. The antigen remains undetermined. These data come from a study of response to subunit inactivated influenza vaccine. Regarding the study as a whole: With each seasonal influenza vaccination, the authors suggested, few new T cells are recruited.

V was cut by 0 bases and J by 5 bases, with 8 bases left in between. The CDR3 is made up of 13 amino acids. Germline CDR1 reads SEHNR; CDR2 reads FQNEAQ (reference sequence). TCRdb itself ran the RT-PCR reads through MiXCR, one entry per CDR3 protein. This repertoire shows more than 700,000 distinct CDR3 sequences, about 20% found once; its top ten account for about 10%. Sample: PBMCs from blood, taken about 5 days after vaccination. This sequence was found in a man in his fifties or sixties who received an inactivated influenza vaccine. The rearrangement uses TRBV7-9 and TRBJ2-7, with D possibly matching TRBD2 (6 bases). CDR3: CASSLAGSDEQYF. The CDR3 DNA sequence: TGTGCCAGCAGCTTAGCCGGGAGCGACGAGCAGTACTTC.